Each of the 32 T cell receptor beta chains below was sequenced from the same sample in a study of radiotherapy plus CTLA-4 blockade in lung cancer. Here immunoSEQ multiplex PCR was the method, and the copy in TCRdb shows in-frame clones only, minus some. The repertoire consists of 75,000 to 100,000 clones, with 80% to 90% occurring once and the leading ten covering 4.9%. Sequences were derived from peripheral blood, sampled from a patient treated with radiotherapy plus ipilimumab. These receptors were obtained from a human donor with non-small cell lung cancer that progressed on radiotherapy plus ipilimumab.

CDR3 sequence reads: CASRRDSSGGTEAFF. Written as DNA, the CDR3 is TGCGCCAGCAGGCGGGACTCCTCCGGGGGAACTGAAGCTTTCTTT. The chain is built from TRBV5-1 and TRBJ1-1; possible D gene TRBD1, 5 bases. The length of the CDR3 is 15 residues. The V and J ends lost 5 bases and 5 bases respectively, with 19 bases between them. Looked up from germline, CDR1 is SGHRS and CDR2 is YFSETQ.

This clone was seen once. The DNA for the CDR3 is TGTGCCAGCAGCAGAAGCGGGCGAGTGGTCGACGAGCAGTACTTC. It is translated as CASSRSGRVVDEQYF. The V gene is TRBV7-3, the J gene TRBJ2-7; D might be TRBD2 (6 bases). CDR1 is SGHTA and CDR2 is FQGTGA in the germline V gene. CDR3 size: 15 residues. With 5 bases removed from V and 5 bases from J, the gap between germline ends came to 19 bases.

V usage is TRBV30 and J usage is TRBJ1-3; D is ambiguous. Germline loops: CDR1 GTSNPN, CDR2 SVGIG (reference sequence). V gave up 0 bases and J gave up 0 bases, with 9 bases separating them. The CDR3 sequence is 15 residues long. CDR3 amino acids: CAWSVRSFSGNTIYF. CDR3 coding DNA: TGTGCCTGGAGTGTAAGGAGTTTCTCTGGAAACACCATATATTTT. The whole variable domain, filled in from reference TRBV30 and TRBJ1-3, reads SQTIHQWPATLVQPVGSPLSLECTVEGTSNPNLYWYRQAAGRGLQLLFYSVGIGQISSEVPQNLSASRPQDRQFILSSKKLLLSDSGFYLCAWSVRSFSGNTIYFGEGSWLTVV.

V and J are TRBV7-9 and TRBJ2-5; weak D call: TRBD2 (5 bases). The CDR3 contains 18 residues. V was shortened by 5 bases and J by 1 base, with 23 bases between the two germline ends. The V gene's germline CDR1 is SEHNR and CDR2 FQNEAQ (reference sequence). This CDR3 is CASSPLARTTTPQETQYF. CDR3 coding DNA: TGTGCCAGCAGCCCCCTAGCCCGGACGACGACACCCCAAGAGACCCAGTACTTC. The full variable domain, in which reference TRBV7-9 and TRBJ2-5 provide the parts outside the CDR3, is DTGVSQNPRHKITKRGQNVTFRCDPISEHNRLYWYRQTLGQGPEFLTYFQNEAQLEKSRLLSDRFSAERPKGSFSTLEIQRTEQGDSAMYLCASSPLARTTTPQETQYFGPGTRLLVL.

This sequence joins TRBV5-6 and TRBJ1-5, with D possibly TRBD1 on 5 matching bases. CDR3 length equals 16 residues. V shed 4 bases and J shed 5 bases, with 19 bases lying between them. Germline assignment: CDR1 SGHDT and CDR2 YYEEEE. CDR3 in amino acids: CASSPTGRWGYQPQHF. The CDR3, as DNA: TGTGCCAGCAGCCCCACGGGGAGGTGGGGGTATCAGCCCCAGCATTTT.

The chain recombines TRBV14 with TRBJ2-1, with TRBD1 identical over 11 bases. The length of the CDR3 is 16 residues. The germline CDR1 and CDR2 sequences are SGHDN and FVKESK. The V segment lost 4 bases and the J segment 4 bases; nucleotides outside the gene matches: 6. CDR3 loop: CASSPSRDRGYNEQFF. DNA of the CDR3: TGTGCCAGCAGCCCGTCCCGGGACAGGGGGTACAATGAGCAGTTCTTC.

Comments on this clone: The sample contains more than one DNA sequence encoding this CDR3. The V and J genes are TRBV7-9 and TRBJ2-5; D might be TRBD2 (6 bases). V was cut by 5 bases and J by 1 base, with 11 bases left in between. This CDR3 contains 14 residues. Per germline, CDR1 SEHNR and CDR2 FQNEAQ (reference sequence). The CDR3 reads CASSILATQETQYF. CDR3 DNA: TGTGCCAGCAGCATCCTAGCGACCCAAGAGACCCAGTACTTC.

The chain employs TRBV19 and TRBJ1-2; D is possibly TRBD1 (5 bases). V was clipped by 6 bases and J by 2 bases, with 13 bases between them. In germline, CDR1 is LNHDA, CDR2 SQIVND (reference sequence). There are 14 residues in the CDR3. CDR3 loop: CASSRGPDNYGYTF. The CDR3 DNA sequence: TGTGCCAGTAGCCGGGGCCCCGACAACTATGGCTACACCTTC. The complete variable domain, with remaining parts taken from reference TRBV19 and TRBJ1-2, reads DGGITQSPKYLFRKEGQNVTLSCEQNLNHDAMYWYRQDPGQGLRLIYYSQIVNDFQKGDIAEGYSVSREKKESFPLTVTSAQKNPTAFYLCASSRGPDNYGYTFGSGTRLTVV.

The V gene is TRBV29-1, the J gene TRBJ2-1; the match to TRBD2 covers 7 bases. The germline V gene has CDR1 SQVTM and CDR2 ANQGSEA. The CDR3 spans 13 residues. Unmatched junction bases numbered 3, after V lost 3 bases and J lost 4 bases. CDR3 residues: CSVELSGYNEQFF. The CDR3 coding sequence is TGCAGCGTTGAGCTTAGCGGGTACAATGAGCAGTTCTTC.

The chain links TRBV4-1 to TRBJ2-3, with TRBD2 identical over 7 bases. This CDR3 is built from 15 residues. CDR1 MGHRA and CDR2 YSYEKL come from the germline V gene. V shed 0 bases and J 4 bases; nucleotides not matched to a gene: 4. Here the CDR3 DNA reads TGCGCCAGCAGCCAAGAAGGACTAGTTGCAGATACGCAGTATTTT. Its translation: CASSQEGLVADTQYF.

The chain uses TRBV12-5 and TRBJ2-2; the D gene could be TRBD1 or TRBD2 (6 bases each). Trimming pared 8 bases from V and 5 bases from J, leaving 18 bases between. CDR3 length: 15 amino acids. The V gene's germline CDR1 is LGHNT and CDR2 FRNRAP. The CDR3, as DNA: TGTGCTAGTCATTTGGAGGGGGGCGTTACCGGGGAGCTGTTTTTT. Translation gives CASHLEGGVTGELFF.

V usage is TRBV30 and J usage is TRBJ1-6; TRBD1 aligns across 7 bases. The V gene's germline CDR1 is GTSNPN and CDR2 SVGIG (reference sequence). V was clipped by 6 bases and J by 0 bases; unmatched bases: 8. This CDR3 contains 16 residues. The CDR3 loop is CACSPTGSSYNSPLHF. The CDR3 nucleotides read TGTGCCTGTTCCCCGACAGGGAGCTCCTATAATTCACCCCTCCACTTT.

This clone was counted a few times. The gene calls are TRBV2 and TRBJ2-3, with 8 nucleotides matching TRBD2. The CDR3 is 14 residues long. Germline CDR1 and CDR2: SNHLY and FYNNEI. V gave up 6 bases and J gave up 4 bases; unmatched junction bases: 6. In DNA, the CDR3 is TGTGCCAGCAGCTACGGGGGGGGTGCAGATACGCAGTATTTT. Its translation is CASSYGGGADTQYF.

This CDR3 reads CASDSGTRFLTQYF. The CDR3 DNA is TGTGCCAGCGATAGCGGGACCCGTTTTTTGACCCAGTACTTC. The chain uses TRBV6-1 and TRBJ2-5, with 8 bases matching TRBD2. Germline lookup yields CDR1 MNHNS and CDR2 SASEGT. The CDR3 spans 14 residues. J was trimmed by 7 bases and V by 8 bases; bases with no gene match: 12.

This clone was observed a handful of times. The rearrangement links TRBV5-1 to TRBJ2-3; 7 bases are shared with TRBD2. The CDR3 consists of 16 residues. The trim removed 5 bases at V and 0 bases at J, leaving 9 bases unmatched. Germline CDR1 is SGHRS and CDR2 is YFSETQ. The CDR3 DNA is TGCGCCAGCAGGAGGACTAGTTCGCTAAGCACAGATACGCAGTATTTT. Translating it yields CASRRTSSLSTDTQYF.

The V call is TRBV5-8, the J call TRBJ2-5; D gene unclear. The V gene lost 2 bases and the J gene lost 5 bases, with 16 bases spanning the gap. The germline gives CDR1 SGHTS, CDR2 YDEGEE. The CDR3 is 15 residues long. CDR3 nucleotides: TGTGCCAGCAGCTTAGCTAGGATAATGGGGGAGACCCAGTACTTC. Translating it yields CASSLARIMGETQYF.

In nucleotides, the CDR3 is TGTGCCAGCAGCCTTCTCGGTGGCTCTGAAGCTTTCTTT. Residues: CASSLLGGSEAFF. This rearrangement joins TRBV6-4 to TRBJ1-1, with D uncertain. Germline CDR1 is MRHNA and CDR2 is SNTAGT. The V and J ends lost 6 bases and 6 bases respectively, with 14 bases between them. The CDR3 has 13 residues.

The chain couples TRBV6-5 to TRBJ2-7, with D perhaps TRBD2 (5 bases). V was shortened by 7 bases and J by 2 bases, with 15 bases between the two germline ends. CDR1 is MNHEY and CDR2 is SVGAGI in the germline V gene. This CDR3 has 14 amino acids. In nucleotides, the CDR3 is TGTGCCAGCAAGTCAGAAAGGAGGCCCTACGAGCAGTACTTC. This gives the protein CASKSERRPYEQYF.

This sequence joins TRBV6-1 and TRBJ2-7; no clear D. V lost 2 bases, J lost 2 bases, and 7 bases lay in between. Looked up from germline, CDR1 is MNHNS and CDR2 is SASEGT. There are 13 residues in the CDR3. CDR3 DNA sequence: TGTGCCAGCAGTGAACAGGCCGCCTACGAGCAGTACTTC. Protein: CASSEQAAYEQYF.

Comment on this clone: The same CDR3 also results from other DNA sequences found in this sample. The V gene is TRBV4-1, the J gene TRBJ2-5, with 7 bases fitting TRBD2. V shed 0 bases, J shed 5 bases, and the junction held 6 bases outside the gene matches. Germline V CDR1 and CDR2: MGHRA, YSYEKL. There are 15 residues in the CDR3. The CDR3 spells CASSQDGRAGETQYF. The CDR3 DNA reads TGCGCCAGCAGCCAAGATGGGAGGGCAGGGGAGACCCAGTACTTC.

The chain employs TRBV10-1 and TRBJ2-3, with 12 bases that match TRBD2. J gave up 1 base and V 8 bases, and 4 bases lay outside the gene matches. The CDR3 length is 15 residues. Looked up from germline, CDR1 is WNHNN and CDR2 is SYGVQD (reference sequence). Here the CDR3 DNA reads TGCGCCAGCCTCCTAGCGGGAGGGGGCACAGATACGCAGTATTTT. Protein: CASLLAGGGTDTQYF.

CDR3 sequence reads: CASSPYPGQGREQFF. Written as DNA, the CDR3 is TGCGCCAGCAGCCCTTACCCGGGACAGGGAAGGGAGCAGTTCTTC. V gene TRBV4-1 combines with J gene TRBJ2-1, with 9 nucleotides matching TRBD1. The germline gives CDR1 MGHRA, CDR2 YSYEKL. This CDR3 spans 15 amino acids. The junction had 11 bases not matched to a gene; V was cut back by 4 bases and J by 10 bases.

The genes are TRBV27 and TRBJ2-1, with D unresolved. Germline V lookup: CDR1 MNHEY, CDR2 SMNVEV (reference sequence). This CDR3 comprises 14 residues. The V end was cut by 3 bases, the J end by 1 base, with 7 bases between. The CDR3 here is CASSFSRSYNEQFF. CDR3 sequence (DNA): TGTGCCAGCAGTTTCTCTAGATCCTACAATGAGCAGTTCTTC.

This clone appeared once. The chain uses TRBV19 and TRBJ2-1; 11 nucleotides align to TRBD2. The length of the CDR3 is 16 residues. Germline lookup yields CDR1 LNHDA and CDR2 SQIVND (reference sequence). J was trimmed by 7 bases and V by 4 bases; bases with no gene match: 9. In DNA, the CDR3 is TGTGCCAGTAGTACCCTTTCTAGCGGGAGGATGAATGAGCAGTTCTTC. Its translation: CASSTLSSGRMNEQFF.

The gene calls are TRBV19 and TRBJ1-2; possibly TRBD1 for D (5 bases). The CDR3 runs 15 residues. From germline, CDR1 is LNHDA and CDR2 SQIVND (reference sequence). V was trimmed by 6 bases and J by 0 bases, leaving 14 bases between them. As DNA, the CDR3 is TGTGCCAGTAGATCTTGGGGGGAAGCTAACTATGGCTACACCTTC. This codes for CASRSWGEANYGYTF.

The J gene is TRBJ2-5, the V gene TRBV7-2; 8 positions agree with TRBD2. Germline loops: CDR1 SGHTA, CDR2 FQGNSA. The ends lost 2 bases at V and 4 bases at J; junction bases unmatched: 6. The CDR3 runs 15 residues. CDR3 protein: CASSLNKRERETQYF. The CDR3 DNA is TGTGCCAGCAGCTTAAACAAGCGGGAGAGAGAGACCCAGTACTTC.

CDR3 sequence reads: CASSLFGGSYNEQFF. CDR3 nucleotide sequence: TGTGCCAGCAGCCTTTTTGGTGGTTCCTACAATGAGCAGTTCTTC. This chain connects TRBV7-3 to TRBJ2-1; D gene unclear. V was trimmed by 5 bases and J by 1 base, leaving 12 bases between them. Germline values: CDR1 SGHTA, CDR2 FQGTGA. CDR3 size: 15 residues. The full variable domain, its missing parts supplied by reference TRBV7-3 and TRBJ2-1, is GAGVSQTPSNKVTEKGKYVELRCDPISGHTALYWYRQSLGQGPEFLIYFQGTGAADDSGLPNDRFFAVRPEGSVSTLKIQRTERGDSAVYLCASSLFGGSYNEQFFGPGTRLTVL.

The chain couples TRBV5-1 to TRBJ2-7; D remains unclear. The germline V gene encodes CDR1 SGHRS and CDR2 YFSETQ. The CDR3 has 15 amino acids. V lost 0 bases and J lost 0, with 10 bases in between. The CDR3 here is CASSLVSTSSYEQYF. In nucleotides, the CDR3 is TGCGCCAGCAGCTTGGTTTCCACGAGCTCCTACGAGCAGTACTTC.

This chain joins TRBV6-1 and TRBJ1-2, with TRBD1 as a possible D gene (5 bases). V gave up 8 bases and J gave up 0 bases, with 16 bases separating them. Germline-derived CDR1 and CDR2 are MNHNS and SASEGT. The CDR3 contains 15 residues. CDR3 sequence: CASERTQFANYGYTF. As DNA, the CDR3 is TGTGCCAGCGAACGGACACAGTTCGCTAACTATGGCTACACCTTC.

CDR3 DNA: TGTGCCAGCAGCCTACACCCGGACAGAGGGGCTTTCTTT. Amino acids: CASSLHPDRGAFF. V gene TRBV4-2 combines with J gene TRBJ1-1, with TRBD1 as a possible D gene (6 bases). The CDR3 is 13 amino acids. Germline V gene sequence: CDR1 LGHNA, CDR2 YNFKEQ. Deletions cut 4 bases from V and 11 bases from J, with 17 bases between.

J is TRBJ2-3 and V is TRBV7-9; the D gene is possibly TRBD2 (5 bases). The V end was cut by 3 bases, the J end by 1 base, with 17 bases between. Germline V lookup: CDR1 SEHNR, CDR2 FQNEAQ (reference sequence). The CDR3 is 17 amino acids. CDR3 region: CASSFGEGQRGTDTQYF. The CDR3 nucleotides read TGTGCCAGCAGCTTTGGAGAGGGCCAAAGGGGCACAGATACGCAGTATTTT. The whole variable domain, remainder taken from reference TRBV7-9 and TRBJ2-3, is DTGVSQNPRHKITKRGQNVTFRCDPISEHNRLYWYRQTLGQGPEFLTYFQNEAQLEKSRLLSDRFSAERPKGSFSTLEIQRTEQGDSAMYLCASSFGEGQRGTDTQYFGPGTRLTVL.

This chain connects TRBV6-1 to TRBJ2-4; D may be TRBD1 (7 bases). CDR3 length equals 16 residues. Trimming shortened V by 2 bases and J by 7 bases, and 18 bases separated the two germline ends. The V gene's germline CDR1 is MNHNS and CDR2 SASEGT. DNA of the CDR3: TGTGCCAGCAGTGAACCCGCCAGGGGGGAGAGGAACATTCAGTACTTC. Translating it yields CASSEPARGERNIQYF.